These 23 T cell receptor beta chains were all obtained from the same sample, sequenced in a study of response to subunit inactivated influenza vaccine. MiXCR was run by TCRdb on the RT-PCR reads, yielding one entry per CDR3 protein. The repertoire holds about 520,000 distinct CDR3 sequences, with 6% to 9% as singletons. The sequences come from PBMCs from blood, collected roughly 24 months after vaccination. The receptors stem from a man in his fifties or sixties who received an inactivated influenza vaccine.

The genes are TRBV6-1 and TRBJ2-7; 7 bases align to TRBD2. CDR3 length equals 13 residues. Trimming removed 6 bases from V and 6 bases from J; junction bases left unmatched: 8. Per germline, CDR1 MNHNS and CDR2 SASEGT. CDR3 amino acids: CASSRPGGGEQYF. CDR3 sequence (DNA): TGTGCCAGCAGCCGACCCGGCGGGGGCGAGCAGTACTTC.

This clonotype was counted many times. This chain links TRBV7-2 with TRBJ2-3, with D possibly TRBD1 on 6 matching bases. Between the trimmed V and J ends, which lost 5 bases and 10 bases, there was a span of 16 bases. The length of the CDR3 is 13 residues. The V gene's germline CDR1 is SGHTA and CDR2 FQGNSA. The CDR3 DNA sequence: TGTGCCAGCAGCCCCTCTACGACAGGTGCGCAGTATTTT. Residues: CASSPSTTGAQYF.

This clonotype was recorded many times. CDR3 amino acids: CASSLALVDQPQHF. In nucleotides, the CDR3 is TGTGCCAGCAGTTTAGCGCTCGTGGATCAGCCCCAGCATTTT. The V call is TRBV12-3 or TRBV12-4, the J call TRBJ1-5; unclear D gene. CDR3 length equals 14 residues. V lost 0 bases to trimming and J lost 5 bases, with 8 bases between them.

This clonotype was seen at least ten times. The chain uses TRBV15 and TRBJ2-1, with 9 nucleotides matching TRBD2. CDR1 LNHNV and CDR2 YYDKDF come from the germline V gene (reference sequence). The CDR3 runs to 17 residues. V was pared by 0 bases and J by 8 bases, with 11 bases of the junction left unmatched. DNA of the CDR3: TGTGCCACCAGCAGAGATCGTGCGGGAGGGCCTTACGATGAGCAGTTCTTC. Translation: CATSRDRAGGPYDEQFF.

This clonotype was picked up a small number of times. The chain uses TRBV6-1 and TRBJ2-2; D is uncertain. CDR1 MNHNS and CDR2 SASEGT come from the germline V gene. With 7 bases removed from V and 3 bases from J, the gap between germline ends came to 12 bases. The CDR3 is 14 residues long. DNA for the CDR3: TGTGCCAGCACCTACACCCCGTACACCGGGGAGCTGTTTTTT. Its protein is CASTYTPYTGELFF.

This clonotype occurred a few times. The chain links TRBV7-2 to TRBJ2-2; D remains unclear. Germline lookup yields CDR1 SGHTA and CDR2 FQGNSA. This CDR3 comprises 16 residues. V lost 1 base and J 1 base, leaving 10 bases between the germline ends. The chain's CDR3 is CASSLGTRLNTGELFF. As DNA, the CDR3 is TGTGCCAGCAGCTTAGGAACGCGACTGAACACCGGGGAGCTGTTTTTT. The variable domain in full, with the rest retrieved from reference TRBV7-2 and TRBJ2-2, is GAGVSQSPSNKVTEKGKDVELRCDPISGHTALYWYRQSLGQGLEFLIYFQGNSAPDKSGLPSDRFSAERTGGSVSTLTIQRTQQEDSAVYLCASSLGTRLNTGELFFGEGSRLTVL.

This clonotype was detected many times. This rearrangement joins TRBV7-2 to TRBJ2-5; perhaps TRBD2 as D (5 bases). The CDR3 contains 13 residues. Germline CDR1 and CDR2: SGHTA and FQGNSA. Trimming took off 3 bases at V and 5 bases at J, with 10 bases between the two ends. CDR3 residues: CASSLRAGETQYF. CDR3 in DNA: TGTGCCAGCAGCTTGCGGGCCGGGGAGACCCAGTACTTC.

Ten or more counts support this clonotype. The CDR3 here is CASSQKETQYF. CDR3 nucleotide sequence: TGTGCCAGCAGCCAGAAAGAGACCCAGTACTTC. The V call is TRBV7-2, the J call TRBJ2-5; no clear D. The CDR3 is 11 amino acids. Trimming left V 5 bases short and J 3 bases short, with 4 bases between. From germline, CDR1 is SGHTA and CDR2 FQGNSA.

This clonotype has only a few counts. The chain recombines TRBV3-1 with TRBJ1-1; D is ambiguous. Trimming left V 1 base short and J 1 base short, with 10 bases between. The CDR3 is 15 residues long. From germline, CDR1 is LGHDT and CDR2 YNNKEL (reference sequence). The CDR3 bases are TGTGCCAGCAGCCAAGTGGCAGGAGCGAACACTGAAGCTTTCTTT. Amino acids: CASSQVAGANTEAFF.

This clonotype has more than one count but fewer than ten. V is TRBV5-1 and J is TRBJ2-2; 10 bases line up with TRBD2. The V and J ends lost 4 bases and 4 bases, in that order; junction bases with no gene match: 7. CDR3 length: 16 amino acids. The germline V gene has CDR1 SGHRS and CDR2 YFSETQ. This CDR3 reads CASSPRTSGATGELFF. The CDR3 bases are TGCGCCAGCAGCCCCCGGACTAGCGGTGCCACCGGGGAGCTGTTTTTT.

This clonotype was recorded a few times. The gene calls are TRBV5-4 and TRBJ2-1; D gene ambiguous. Germline values: CDR1 SGHNT, CDR2 YYREEE (reference sequence). Trimming took 3 bases from V and 6 from J, leaving 13 bases between them. The CDR3 loop spans 14 amino acids. The CDR3 protein is CASSSGREVNEQFF. DNA of the CDR3: TGTGCCAGCAGCTCAGGACGCGAGGTCAATGAGCAGTTCTTC.

This clonotype was observed many times. The chain uses TRBV11-2 and TRBJ2-1, with D perhaps being TRBD1 or TRBD2 (5 bases each). The CDR3 length is 13 residues. V was pared by 7 bases and J by 2 bases, with 9 bases between. Germline lookup yields CDR1 SGHAT and CDR2 FQNNGV. This CDR3 is CASKTGPYNEQFF. DNA for the CDR3: TGTGCCAGCAAAACGGGACCCTACAATGAGCAGTTCTTC.

This clonotype was picked up many times. The J gene is TRBJ2-3, the V gene TRBV10-1; TRBD1 matches 7 bases. This CDR3 is 17 amino acids long. V shed 7 bases and J 6 bases; nucleotides not matched to a gene: 19. Germline V gives CDR1 WNHNN, CDR2 SYGVQD (reference sequence). The DNA of the CDR3 is TGCGCCAGCATCATACACCGGGCAGGGGGTGATGAGGATACGCAGTATTTT. This codes for CASIIHRAGGDEDTQYF.

Concerning this clonotype itself: The junction departs from germline at one end; a sequencing error may be responsible. The chain links TRBV5-1 to TRBJ2-5, with a tentative D call TRBD2 (5 bases). Germline V CDR1 and CDR2: SGHRS, YFSETQ. The CDR3 is made up of 16 amino acids. The CDR3 sequence is CVSSLAQGGPQETQYF. CDR3 coding DNA: TGCGTCAGCAGCTTGGCCCAAGGAGGCCCCCAAGAGACCCAGTACTTC.

This clonotype came up many times. The rearrangement uses TRBV4-2 and TRBJ1-6; D is undetermined. The CDR3 covers 13 residues. CDR1 and CDR2 from the germline V gene are LGHNA and YNFKEQ. V was cut by 1 base and J by 8 bases, with 6 bases left in between. The chain's CDR3 is CASSQGWDSPLHF. The CDR3 DNA sequence: TGTGCCAGCAGCCAAGGGTGGGATTCACCCCTCCACTTT.

This clonotype was detected a few times. The chain joins TRBV10-3 to TRBJ2-7; TRBD2 aligns across 8 bases. Germline V lookup: CDR1 ENHRY, CDR2 SYGVKD. J lost 5 bases, V lost 3 bases, and 6 bases had no gene match. This CDR3 has 14 residues. The CDR3 loop is CAISDSGTRNEQYF. CDR3 coding DNA: TGTGCCATCAGTGATAGCGGGACTAGAAACGAGCAGTACTTC.

This clonotype was seen only a few times. The V call is TRBV7-8, the J call TRBJ1-2, with 11 bases fitting TRBD1. The CDR3 totals 17 residues. Looked up from germline, CDR1 is SGHVS and CDR2 is FQNEAQ. V lost 5 bases, J lost 5 bases, and 13 bases stayed unmatched. The CDR3 sequence: CASSDRTGGKGVYGYTF. The CDR3 nucleotides read TGTGCCAGCAGCGACCGGACAGGGGGCAAAGGGGTGTATGGCTACACCTTC.

The V gene is TRBV7-2, the J gene TRBJ2-4, with unresolved D. CDR1 is SGHTA, CDR2 FQGNSA, per germline. With 1 base removed from V and 13 bases from J, the gap between germline ends came to 14 bases. The CDR3 runs 13 residues. CDR3 sequence (DNA): TGTGCCAGCAGCTTAGTTGAGGTGGGCATGCAGTACTTC. Protein sequence: CASSLVEVGMQYF.

The chain recombines TRBV7-2 with TRBJ2-5, with a weak D call TRBD2 (5 bases). Per the germline V gene, CDR1 is SGHTA and CDR2 is FQGNSA. Trimming stripped 5 bases from V and 1 base from J, with 14 bases between. The CDR3 runs 15 residues. The CDR3 sequence is CASSPGWPFQETQYF. In DNA, the CDR3 is TGTGCCAGCAGCCCGGGGTGGCCCTTCCAAGAGACCCAGTACTTC. Together with reference TRBV7-2 and TRBJ2-5, the CDR3 gives the full variable domain: GAGVSQSPSNKVTEKGKDVELRCDPISGHTALYWYRQSLGQGLEFLIYFQGNSAPDKSGLPSDRFSAERTGGSVSTLTIQRTQQEDSAVYLCASSPGWPFQETQYFGPGTRLLVL.

The CDR3 DNA is TGTGCCATCAGTGAGGTGGGGCCTGCAGATACGCAGTATTTT. This encodes CAISEVGPADTQYF. The chain uses TRBV10-3 and TRBJ2-3, with D tentatively TRBD1 (5 bases). CDR1 and CDR2 from the germline V gene are ENHRY and SYGVKD. Trimming shortened V by 2 bases and J by 4 bases, and 10 bases separated the two germline ends. CDR3 length: 14 residues.

J is TRBJ2-3 and V is TRBV11-2; TRBD1 matches at 9 bases. The trim removed 6 bases at V and 0 bases at J, leaving 7 bases unmatched. This CDR3 has 16 residues. CDR1 and CDR2 (germline): SGHAT, FQNNGV. The CDR3 DNA follows: TGTGCCAGCAGACGGGGGACAGGGTCGAGCACAGATACGCAGTATTTT. It codes for CASRRGTGSSTDTQYF.

V usage is TRBV2 and J usage is TRBJ2-7, with D hard to call. V was pared by 7 bases and J by 0 bases, with 13 bases between. Germline lookup yields CDR1 SNHLY and CDR2 FYNNEI. The CDR3 length is 14 residues. The CDR3 DNA reads TGTGCCAGCAAACCGCAGAGTACCTCCTACGAGCAGTACTTC. It codes for CASKPQSTSYEQYF.

This clonotype showed up just a few times. The V and J genes are TRBV6-2 or TRBV6-3 and TRBJ2-1; D could derive from TRBD1 or TRBD2 (5 bases each). CDR1 MNHEY and CDR2 SVGEGT come from the germline V gene. The CDR3 covers 16 residues. Trimming shortened V by 2 bases and J by 2 bases, and 13 bases separated the two germline ends. CDR3: CASSYPVGTPYNEQFF. CDR3 nucleotides: TGTGCCAGCAGTTACCCGGTTGGGACCCCCTACAATGAGCAGTTCTTC.